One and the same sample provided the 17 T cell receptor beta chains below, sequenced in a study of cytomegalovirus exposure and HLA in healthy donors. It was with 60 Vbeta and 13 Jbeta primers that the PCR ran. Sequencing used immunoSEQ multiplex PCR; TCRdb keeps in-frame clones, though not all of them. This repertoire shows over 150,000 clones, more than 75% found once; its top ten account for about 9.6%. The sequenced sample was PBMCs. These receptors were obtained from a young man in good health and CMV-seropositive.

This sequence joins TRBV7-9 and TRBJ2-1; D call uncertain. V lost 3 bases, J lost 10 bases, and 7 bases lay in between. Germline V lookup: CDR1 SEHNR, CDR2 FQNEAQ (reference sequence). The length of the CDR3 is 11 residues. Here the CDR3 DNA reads TGTGCCAGCAGCTTTGAGGTAGAGCAGTTCTTC. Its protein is CASSFEVEQFF. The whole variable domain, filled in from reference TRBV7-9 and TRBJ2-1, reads DTGVSQNPRHKITKRGQNVTFRCDPISEHNRLYWYRQTLGQGPEFLTYFQNEAQLEKSRLLSDRFSAERPKGSFSTLEIQRTEQGDSAMYLCASSFEVEQFFGPGTRLTVL.

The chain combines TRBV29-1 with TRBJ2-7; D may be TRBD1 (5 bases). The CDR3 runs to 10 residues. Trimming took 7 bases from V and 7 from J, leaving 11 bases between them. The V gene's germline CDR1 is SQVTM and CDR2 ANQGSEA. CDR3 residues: CSAQGLEQYF. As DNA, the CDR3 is TGCAGCGCCCAGGGTCTAGAGCAGTACTTC.

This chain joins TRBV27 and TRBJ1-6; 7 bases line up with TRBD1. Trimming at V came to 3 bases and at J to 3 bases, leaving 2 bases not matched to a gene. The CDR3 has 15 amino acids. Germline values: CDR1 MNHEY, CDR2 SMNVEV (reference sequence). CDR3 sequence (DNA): TGTGCCAGCAGTTTGGGGACAGTCTATAATTCACCCCTCCACTTT. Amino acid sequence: CASSLGTVYNSPLHF.

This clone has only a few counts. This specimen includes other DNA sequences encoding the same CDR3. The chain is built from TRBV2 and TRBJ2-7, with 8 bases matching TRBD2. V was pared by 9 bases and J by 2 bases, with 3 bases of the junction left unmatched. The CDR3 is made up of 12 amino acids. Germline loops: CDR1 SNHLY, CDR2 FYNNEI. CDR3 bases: TGTGCCAGGCGGGAGGCGGCCTACGAGCAGTACTTC. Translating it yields CARREAAYEQYF.

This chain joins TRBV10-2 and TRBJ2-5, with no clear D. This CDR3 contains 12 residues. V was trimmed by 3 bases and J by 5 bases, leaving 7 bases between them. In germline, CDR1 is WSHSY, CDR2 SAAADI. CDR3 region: CASSDRAETQYF. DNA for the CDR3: TGCGCCAGCAGTGACAGAGCGGAGACCCAGTACTTC.

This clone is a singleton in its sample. The CDR3 DNA is TGTGCCAGCAGCGCGACAGGGGTGATGACTGAAGCTTTCTTT. Residues: CASSATGVMTEAFF. This rearrangement joins TRBV11-2 to TRBJ1-1, with TRBD1 matching 8 bases. Germline V gene data show CDR1 as SGHAT and CDR2 as FQNNGV. V lost 5 bases to trimming and J lost 5 bases; unmatched junction nucleotides: 7. CDR3 size: 14 residues.

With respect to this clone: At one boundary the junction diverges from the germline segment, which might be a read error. CDR3 nucleotide sequence: TGTTCCAGCAGCTCGTATTTAGGGACAGCTGAAGGGCAGTATTTT. As protein: CSSSSYLGTAEGQYF. The V and J genes are TRBV7-9 and TRBJ2-3, with 7 bases lining up with TRBD1. Germline V lookup: CDR1 SEHNR, CDR2 FQNEAQ (reference sequence). This CDR3 spans 15 amino acids. The variable domain in full, completed from reference TRBV7-9 and TRBJ2-3, reads DTGVSQNPRHKITKRGQNVTFRCDPISEHNRLYWYRQTLGQGPEFLTYFQNEAQLEKSRLLSDRFSAERPKGSFSTLEIQRTEQGDSAMYLCSSSSYLGTAEGQYFGPGTRLTVL.

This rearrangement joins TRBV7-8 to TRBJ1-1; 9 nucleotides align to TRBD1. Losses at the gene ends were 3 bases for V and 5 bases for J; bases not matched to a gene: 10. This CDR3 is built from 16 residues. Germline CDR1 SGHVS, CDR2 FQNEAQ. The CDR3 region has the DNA TGTGCCAGCAGCTTCGGGTACAGGGGGCTTACGACTGAAGCTTTCTTT. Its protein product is CASSFGYRGLTTEAFF.

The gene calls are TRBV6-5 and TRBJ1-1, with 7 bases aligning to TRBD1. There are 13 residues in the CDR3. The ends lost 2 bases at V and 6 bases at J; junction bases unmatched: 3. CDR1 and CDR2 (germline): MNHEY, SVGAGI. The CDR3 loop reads CASSYGGGSEAFF. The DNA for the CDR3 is TGTGCCAGCAGTTACGGAGGGGGCTCTGAAGCTTTCTTT.

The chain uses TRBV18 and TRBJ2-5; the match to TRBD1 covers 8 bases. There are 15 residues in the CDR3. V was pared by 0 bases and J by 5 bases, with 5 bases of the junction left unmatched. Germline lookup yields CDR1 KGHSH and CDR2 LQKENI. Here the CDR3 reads CASSPPVRGQETQYF. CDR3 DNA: TGTGCCAGCTCACCACCGGTCAGGGGGCAGGAGACCCAGTACTTC.

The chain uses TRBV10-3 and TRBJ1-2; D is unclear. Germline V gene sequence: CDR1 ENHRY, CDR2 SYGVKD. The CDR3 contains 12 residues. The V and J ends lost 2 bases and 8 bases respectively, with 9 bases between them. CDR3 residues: CAISEELEGYTF. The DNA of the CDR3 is TGTGCCATCAGTGAGGAGCTTGAAGGCTACACCTTC.

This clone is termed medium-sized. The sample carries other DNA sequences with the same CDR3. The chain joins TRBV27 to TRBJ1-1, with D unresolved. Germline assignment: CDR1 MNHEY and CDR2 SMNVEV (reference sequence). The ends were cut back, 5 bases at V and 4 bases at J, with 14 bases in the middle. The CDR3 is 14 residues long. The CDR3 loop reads CASSQLGGPTEAFF. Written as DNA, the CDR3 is TGTGCCAGCAGTCAACTCGGAGGGCCCACTGAAGCTTTCTTT.

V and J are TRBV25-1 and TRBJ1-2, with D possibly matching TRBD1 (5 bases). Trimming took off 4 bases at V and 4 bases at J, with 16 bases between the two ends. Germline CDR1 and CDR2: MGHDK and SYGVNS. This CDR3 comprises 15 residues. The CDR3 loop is CASSGPRRGSYGYTF. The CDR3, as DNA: TGTGCCAGCAGTGGCCCCCGAAGGGGATCCTATGGCTACACCTTC.

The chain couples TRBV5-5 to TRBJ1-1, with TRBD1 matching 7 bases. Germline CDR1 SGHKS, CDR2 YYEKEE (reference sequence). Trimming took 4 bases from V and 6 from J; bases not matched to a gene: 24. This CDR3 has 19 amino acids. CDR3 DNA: TGTGCCAGCAGCCACCACGAAGTCGGGACAGCTAACGAGGTGGCTGAAGCTTTCTTT. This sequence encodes CASSHHEVGTANEVAEAFF.

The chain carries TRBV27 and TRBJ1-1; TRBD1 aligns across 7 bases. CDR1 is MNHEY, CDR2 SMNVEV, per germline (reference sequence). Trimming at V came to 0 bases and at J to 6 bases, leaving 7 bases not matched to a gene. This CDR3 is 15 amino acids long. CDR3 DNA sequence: TGTGCCAGCAGTTTATCAGCGACAGGGTATTCTGAAGCTTTCTTT. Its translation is CASSLSATGYSEAFF.

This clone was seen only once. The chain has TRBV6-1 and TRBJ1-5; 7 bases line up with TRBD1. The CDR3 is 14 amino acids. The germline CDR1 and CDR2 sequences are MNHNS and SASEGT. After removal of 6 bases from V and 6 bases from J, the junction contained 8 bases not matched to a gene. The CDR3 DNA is TGTGCCAGCAGCCCGGGACAGCGAAGTCAGCCCCAGCATTTT. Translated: CASSPGQRSQPQHF.

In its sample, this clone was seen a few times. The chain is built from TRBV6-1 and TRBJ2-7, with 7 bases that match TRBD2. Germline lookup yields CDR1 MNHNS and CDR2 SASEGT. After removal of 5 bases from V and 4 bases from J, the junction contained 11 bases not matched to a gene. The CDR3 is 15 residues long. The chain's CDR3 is CASSQHSGIGYEQYF. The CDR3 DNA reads TGTGCCAGCAGTCAACACAGCGGGATAGGTTACGAGCAGTACTTC.